This paragraph covers one T cell receptor beta chain sequence. The study drew the donors from its roughly 120-subject validation cohort, separate from the roughly 700-subject first cohort. Clones were sequenced by immunoSEQ multiplex PCR, and TCRdb holds only the in-frame ones, with some missing. The top ten clones hold approximately 3.1% of a sample with 200,000 to 300,000 clones, about 90% of them seen once. CDR3 length: 14 amino acids. Trimming took 3 bases from V and 0 from J, leaving 9 bases between them. Germline assignment: CDR1 SGDLS and CDR2 YYNGEE. This specimen belongs to a study of cytomegalovirus exposure and HLA in healthy donors.

The material sequenced was PBMCs. The V gene is TRBV9, the J gene TRBJ1-1; TRBD1 might be the D (6 bases). The sequence was collected from a woman aged 25 to 39 in good health and CMV-seronegative. CDR3 nucleotides: TGTGCCAGCAGCGCCACAGGGTTGAACACTGAAGCTTTCTTT. It yields the protein CASSATGLNTEAFF.